This T cell receptor beta chain stems from a study of shared clonotypes between healthy human individuals. Study background: Each donor's CD4 naive and CD4 memory cells filled three plates apiece, CD8 naive two, and CD8 memory one.

V gave up 5 bases and J gave up 0 bases, with 12 bases separating them. This CDR3 has 15 amino acids. CDR1 and CDR2 from the germline V gene are KGHSH and LQKENI. Clones were read by immunoSEQ multiplex PCR, and TCRdb kept only the in-frame ones, dropping some. The data contain about 2.4 million clones, 85% to 95% of them singletons. The chain recombines TRBV18 with TRBJ2-3; D tentatively fits TRBD1 or TRBD2 (5 bases each). The sequenced sample was naive CD4+ T cells sorted from blood. Subset defined: CD45RA+ positively selected. The TCR was taken from a man aged 18 to 29 in good health. Here the CDR3 DNA reads TGTGCCAGCTCAGACGGGACCGTTAGCACAGATACGCAGTATTTT. Residues: CASSDGTVSTDTQYF. Together with reference TRBV18 and TRBJ2-3, the CDR3 gives the full variable domain: NAGVMQNPRHLVRRRGQEARLRCSPMKGHSHVYWYRQLPEEGLKFMVYLQKENIIDESGMPKERFSAEFPKEGPSILRIQQVVRGDSAAYFCASSDGTVSTDTQYFGPGTRLTVL.